Below, 5 T cell receptor beta chains from the same sample are listed, as sequenced in a study of blood T cell repertoires in COVID-19. Generated by immunoSEQ multiplex PCR, the TCRdb table keeps only in-frame clones and is missing some. In the table there are approximately 150,000 clones, about 77% of which are singletons. The sequenced sample was peripheral blood. These receptors all stem from a man aged 55 to 70 with acute or convalescent COVID-19.

CDR3 in DNA: TGTGCCAGCAGCGGGACAGGGGTCGGCGAGCAGTACTTC. Translating gives CASSGTGVGEQYF. J is TRBJ2-7 and V is TRBV11-2; 10 positions match TRBD1. Trimming cost V 5 bases and J 6 bases; bases outside gene matches: 4. The CDR3 is 13 residues long. Germline V CDR1 and CDR2: SGHAT, FQNNGV.

This chain connects TRBV6-5 to TRBJ1-1; TRBD1 aligns across 9 bases. Germline CDR1 is MNHEY and CDR2 is SVGAGI. The length of the CDR3 is 14 residues. Germline trimming cut 7 bases from V and 4 bases from J; bases unmatched to any gene: 7. CDR3 loop: CASNFDRGGTEAFF. The CDR3 nucleotides read TGTGCCAGCAATTTTGACAGGGGGGGCACTGAAGCTTTCTTT.

The V gene is TRBV19, the J gene TRBJ2-1, with 8 bases identical to TRBD2. The V segment lost 5 bases and the J segment 7 bases; nucleotides outside the gene matches: 4. This CDR3 region has 13 residues. Germline assignment: CDR1 LNHDA and CDR2 SQIVND (reference sequence). CDR3 sequence: CASSHQRENEQFF. As DNA, the CDR3 is TGTGCCAGTAGTCATCAGCGGGAGAATGAGCAGTTCTTC.

The V gene is TRBV28, the J gene TRBJ2-3, with 9 bases fitting TRBD2. The germline V gene encodes CDR1 MDHEN and CDR2 SYDVKM. The trim removed 5 bases at V and 3 bases at J, leaving 3 bases unmatched. The CDR3 spans 14 residues. The CDR3 sequence is CASSPGLATDTQYF. DNA of the CDR3: TGTGCCAGCAGTCCCGGACTAGCGACAGATACGCAGTATTTT.

CDR3 sequence (DNA): TGTGCCAGCTCACCAAATCCCCCGGACGGGGCCGGGGAGCTGTTTTTT. This translates into CASSPNPPDGAGELFF. V is TRBV18 and J is TRBJ2-2, with D possibly TRBD2 on 5 matching bases. V lost 2 bases and J 6 bases, leaving 16 bases between the germline ends. This CDR3 is built from 16 residues. Germline V gene sequence: CDR1 KGHSH, CDR2 LQKENI.